These T cell receptor beta chains were read from a single sample in a study of T cells in Graves' hyperthyroidism and ophthalmopathy. TCRdb re-called the multiplex PCR reads with MiXCR, one entry per CDR3 protein. This table holds around 350,000 distinct CDR3 sequences, approximately 13% found once. The sequenced sample consisted of blood. These receptors came from a woman under 30 with Graves' hyperthyroidism. Both conserved end residues are part of each CDR3. A D gene is named only where the DNA matches it firmly. Clone size is not always given. Where it is, it says once, few, many or a class for expanded clones.

TRBD1 | many | TRBJ2-2 | TRBV2 | CASRGTGNTGELFF | TGTGCCAGCAGGGGGACAGGGAACACCGGGGAGCTGTTTTTT
. | . | TRBJ1-5 | TRBV18 | CASSSGQINQPQHF | TGTGCCAGCTCTTCAGGGCAGATCAATCAGCCCCAGCATTTT
. | many | TRBJ2-3 | TRBV7-9 | CASSLALGSTDTQYF | TGTGCCAGCAGCTTAGCGTTGGGGAGCACAGATACGCAGTATTTT
TRBD1 | many | TRBJ2-3 | TRBV9 | CASSVVTGPTDTQYF | TGTGCCAGCAGCGTAGTGACAGGGCCCACAGATACGCAGTATTTT
. | many | TRBJ1-5 | TRBV15 | CATSRGPGTYDSNQPQHF | TGTGCCACCAGCAGAGGTCCCGGGACATATGATAGCAATCAGCCCCAGCATTTT
TRBD2 | . | TRBJ2-7 | TRBV25-1 | CASGLASEQYF | TGTGCCAGCGGACTAGCCTCCGAGCAGTACTTC
TRBD1 | few | TRBJ1-1 | TRBV6-2/TRBV6-3 | CASSRRLGQAVTEAFF | TGTGCCAGCAGCCGAAGGCTAGGACAGGCTGTCACTGAAGCTTTCTTT
TRBD2 | many | TRBJ2-5 | TRBV6-1 | CASTGLAKETQYF | TGTGCCAGCACGGGACTAGCGAAAGAGACCCAGTACTTC
. | many | TRBJ2-3 | TRBV29-1 | CSVEDGEPNTDTQYF | TGCAGCGTTGAAGACGGGGAGCCCAACACAGATACGCAGTATTTT
TRBD1 | . | TRBJ2-2 | TRBV25-1 | CASSPAGQGNTGELFF | TGTGCCAGCAGCCCCGCAGGACAGGGGAACACCGGGGAGCTGTTTTTT
TRBD1 | many | TRBJ2-5 | TRBV2 | CASRVDRGRQETQYF | TGTGCCAGCAGGGTCGACAGGGGGCGCCAAGAGACCCAGTACTTC
. | . | TRBJ1-2 | TRBV3-1 | CASSQPGDGGGYTF | TGTGCCAGCAGCCAACCGGGGGACGGCGGTGGCTACACCTTC
. | many | TRBJ2-1 | TRBV12-3/TRBV12-4 | CASSSWGVGEQFF | TGTGCCAGCAGTTCATGGGGAGTAGGTGAGCAGTTCTTC
. | . | TRBJ2-1 | TRBV4-3 | CASSPGAGALNEQFF | TGCGCCAGCAGCCCAGGAGCAGGGGCCCTTAATGAGCAGTTCTTC
. | . | TRBJ1-2 | TRBV27 | CASSPAGGLSYGYTF | TGTGCCAGCAGTCCCGCTGGGGGACTGAGCTATGGCTACACCTTC
. | many | TRBJ2-1 | TRBV7-9 | CASSLTGLEQFF | TGTGCCAGCAGCTTAACAGGGCTTGAGCAGTTCTTC